What follows describes a single T cell receptor (beta chain). Its cognate antigen is unknown. The read falls 3 residues short of the CDR3 end, and the missing part is taken from the germline J gene. The data were obtained in a study of T cells in women clearing cervical HPV infection. Study-wide context: Cases were women with histologically confirmed HPV16-related CIN3 or worse, including a couple of invasive cancers. The study, taken as a whole, reports: CIN3+ cases had significantly higher TCR repertoire richness than controls, but evenness did not differ.

This CDR3 is 13 amino acids long. After removal of 6 bases from V and 1 base from J, the junction contained 2 bases not matched to a gene. Germline V lookup: CDR1 ENHRY, CDR2 SYGVKD. All donors had a single incident cervical HPV16 infection, not prevalent. Average input was approximately 1,200 ng genomic DNA for immunoSEQ TCR beta CDR3 amplification. Assay: immunoSEQ multiplex PCR; the TCRdb copy retains only in-frame clones and omits some. This sample's table reports some 37,000 clones. This chain links TRBV10-3 with TRBJ2-5; 7 nucleotides match TRBD2. The TCR was taken from a woman aged 18 to 75 with a cervical HPV16 infection that either progressed to CIN3+ or cleared (not recorded which). Input material: blood buffy coat. The sequenced CDR3 bases are TGTGCCATCAGGCCGGGGGGCCAAGAGACC. Residues: CAIRPGGQET. The CDR3 in its entirety is CAIRPGGQETQYF.